The TCR beta chain under discussion was sequenced for a study of radiation and T cells in renal cell carcinoma. In the study overall: Nephrectomy followed 15 Gy stereotactic body radiation by 4 weeks. Points from the study as a whole: Top tumor clonotypes rose in blood 2 weeks post-radiation, then contracted. Baseline intratumoral clonotype presence is unknown without pretreatment biopsies.

With respect to this clone: Its antigen is not identified.

The time point is: baseline pretreatment blood. Treatment described: 15 Gy SBRT to primary tumor, nephrectomy 4 weeks later. TCRdb's table, derived via immunoSEQ multiplex PCR, lists solely in-frame clones and lacks some. The sample lists 100,000 to 150,000 clones; roughly 80% were seen once. Trimming removed 4 bases from V and 3 bases from J; junction bases left unmatched: 7. The CDR3 is made up of 15 amino acids. Germline V lookup: CDR1 MNHNS, CDR2 SASEGT. The chain links TRBV6-1 to TRBJ2-7, with TRBD1 matching 9 bases. The sequence was collected from a woman aged 60-75 years with renal cell carcinoma. The material was blood, obtained from a patient whose treatment included radiotherapy and nephrectomy. CDR3 sequence: CASSVDRGAGYEQYF. CDR3 in DNA: TGTGCCAGCAGTGTAGACAGGGGGGCGGGCTACGAGCAGTACTTC.